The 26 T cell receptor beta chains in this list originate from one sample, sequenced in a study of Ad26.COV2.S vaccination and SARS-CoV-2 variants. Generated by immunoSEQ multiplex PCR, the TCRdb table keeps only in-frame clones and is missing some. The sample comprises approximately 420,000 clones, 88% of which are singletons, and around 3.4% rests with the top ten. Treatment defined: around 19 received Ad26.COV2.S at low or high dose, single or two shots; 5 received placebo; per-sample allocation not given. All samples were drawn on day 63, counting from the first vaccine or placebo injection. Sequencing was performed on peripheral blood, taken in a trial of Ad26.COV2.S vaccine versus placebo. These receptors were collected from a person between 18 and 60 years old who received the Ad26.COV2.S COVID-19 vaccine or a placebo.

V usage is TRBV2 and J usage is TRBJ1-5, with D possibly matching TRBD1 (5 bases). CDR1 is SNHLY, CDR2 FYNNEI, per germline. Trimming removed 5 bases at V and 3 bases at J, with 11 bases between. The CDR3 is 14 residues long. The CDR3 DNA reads TGTGCCAGCAGTTTGGGGCCCCTCAATCAGCCCCAGCATTTT. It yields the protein CASSLGPLNQPQHF. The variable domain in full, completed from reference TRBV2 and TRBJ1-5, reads EPEVTQTPSHQVTQMGQEVILRCVPISNHLYFYWYRQILGQKVEFLVSFYNNEISEKSEIFDDQFSVERPDGSNFTLKIRSTKLEDSAMYFCASSLGPLNQPQHFGDGTRLSIL.

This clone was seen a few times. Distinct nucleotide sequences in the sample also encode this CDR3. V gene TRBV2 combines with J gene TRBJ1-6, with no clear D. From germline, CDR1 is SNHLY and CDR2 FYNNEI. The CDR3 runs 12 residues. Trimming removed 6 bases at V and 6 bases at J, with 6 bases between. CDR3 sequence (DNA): TGTGCCAGCAGGGGAGGTAATTCACCCCTCCACTTT. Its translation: CASRGGNSPLHF.

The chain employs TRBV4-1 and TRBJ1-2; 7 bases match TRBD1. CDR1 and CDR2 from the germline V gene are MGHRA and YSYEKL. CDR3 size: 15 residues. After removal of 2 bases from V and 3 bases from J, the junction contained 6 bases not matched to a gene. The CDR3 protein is CASSQPTGMYYGYTF. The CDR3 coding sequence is TGCGCCAGCAGCCAACCGACAGGGATGTACTATGGCTACACCTTC.

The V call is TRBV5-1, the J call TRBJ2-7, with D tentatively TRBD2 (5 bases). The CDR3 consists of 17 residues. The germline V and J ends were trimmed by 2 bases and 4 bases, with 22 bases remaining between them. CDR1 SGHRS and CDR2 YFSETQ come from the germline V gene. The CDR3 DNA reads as TGCGCCAGCAGCTTAAGAATTACGGGATTCGGGGATTACGAGCAGTACTTC. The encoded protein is CASSLRITGFGDYEQYF.

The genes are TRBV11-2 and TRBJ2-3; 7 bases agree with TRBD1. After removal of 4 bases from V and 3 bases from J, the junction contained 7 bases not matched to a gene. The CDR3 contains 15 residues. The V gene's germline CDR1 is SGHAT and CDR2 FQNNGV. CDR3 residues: CASSYTGVGTDTQYF. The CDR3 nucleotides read TGTGCCAGCAGCTACACAGGGGTGGGGACAGATACGCAGTATTTT.

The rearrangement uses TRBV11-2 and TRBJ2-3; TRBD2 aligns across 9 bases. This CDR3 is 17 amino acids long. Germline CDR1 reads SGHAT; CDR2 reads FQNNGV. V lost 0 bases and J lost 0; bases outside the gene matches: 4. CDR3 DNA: TGTGCCAGCAGCTTAGACCCTAGCGGGGATAGCACAGATACGCAGTATTTT. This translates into CASSLDPSGDSTDTQYF.

The CDR3 coding sequence is TGCAGCGTCCTAGACAGGGCCGGGGAGCTGTTTTTT. Amino acids: CSVLDRAGELFF. The chain couples TRBV29-1 to TRBJ2-2; 7 bases align to TRBD1. CDR1 and CDR2 from the germline V gene are SQVTM and ANQGSEA. There are 12 residues in the CDR3. The ends lost 6 bases at V and 6 bases at J; junction bases unmatched: 4.

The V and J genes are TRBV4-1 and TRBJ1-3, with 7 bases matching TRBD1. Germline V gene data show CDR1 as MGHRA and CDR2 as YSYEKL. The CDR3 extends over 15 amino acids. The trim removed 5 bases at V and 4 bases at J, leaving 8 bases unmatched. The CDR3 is CASSETGTEGNTIYF. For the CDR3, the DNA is TGCGCCAGCAGCGAGACCGGGACAGAAGGAAACACCATATATTTT.

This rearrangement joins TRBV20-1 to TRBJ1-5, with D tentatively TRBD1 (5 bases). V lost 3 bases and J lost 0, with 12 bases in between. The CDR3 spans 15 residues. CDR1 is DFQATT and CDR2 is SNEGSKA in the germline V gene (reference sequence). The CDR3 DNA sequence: TGCAGTGCTAGTGCCAGGGTGAATAGCAATCAGCCCCAGCATTTT. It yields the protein CSASARVNSNQPQHF.

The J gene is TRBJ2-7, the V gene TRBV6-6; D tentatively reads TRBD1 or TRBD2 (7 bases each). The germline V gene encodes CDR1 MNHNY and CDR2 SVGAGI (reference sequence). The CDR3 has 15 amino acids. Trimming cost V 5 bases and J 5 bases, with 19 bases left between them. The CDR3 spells CASSPGGALMNEQYF. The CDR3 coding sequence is TGTGCCAGCAGTCCAGGGGGGGCGCTAATGAACGAGCAGTACTTC.

CDR3 DNA sequence: TGTGCCAGCAGCTACCTCGCAGGAGGAGAGCAGTACTTC. Translated, it gives CASSYLAGGEQYF. This chain uses TRBV11-2 with TRBJ2-7; D is perhaps TRBD2 (5 bases). This CDR3 contains 13 residues. Germline CDR1 SGHAT, CDR2 FQNNGV. V was pared by 4 bases and J by 7 bases, with 14 bases between.

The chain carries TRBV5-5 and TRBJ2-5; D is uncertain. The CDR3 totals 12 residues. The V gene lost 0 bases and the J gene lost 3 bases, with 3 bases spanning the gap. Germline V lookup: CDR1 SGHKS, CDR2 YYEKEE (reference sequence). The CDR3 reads CASSLGKETQYF. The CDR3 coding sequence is TGTGCCAGCAGCTTGGGGAAAGAGACCCAGTACTTC.

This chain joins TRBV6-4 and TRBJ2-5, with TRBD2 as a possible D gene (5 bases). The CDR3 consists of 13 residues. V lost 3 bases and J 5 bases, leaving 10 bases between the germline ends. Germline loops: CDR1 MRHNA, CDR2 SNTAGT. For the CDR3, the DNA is TGTGCCAGCAGTGAAGGTCCGGGGGAGACCCAGTACTTC. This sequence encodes CASSEGPGETQYF.

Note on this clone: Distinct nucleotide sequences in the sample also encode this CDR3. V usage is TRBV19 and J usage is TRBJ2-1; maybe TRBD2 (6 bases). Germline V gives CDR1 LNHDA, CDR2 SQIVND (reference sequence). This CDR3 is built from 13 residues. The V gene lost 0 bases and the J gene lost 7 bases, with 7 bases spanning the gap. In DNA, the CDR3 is TGTGCCAGTAGTATAGATCGGGGGAATGAGCAGTTCTTC. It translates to CASSIDRGNEQFF.

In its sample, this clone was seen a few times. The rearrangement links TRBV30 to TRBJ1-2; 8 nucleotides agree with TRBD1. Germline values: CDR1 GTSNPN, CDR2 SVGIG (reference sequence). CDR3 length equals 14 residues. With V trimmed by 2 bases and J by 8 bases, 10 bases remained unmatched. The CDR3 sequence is CAWSPETGAEGYTF. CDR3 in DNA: TGTGCCTGGAGTCCCGAGACAGGGGCGGAGGGCTACACCTTC.

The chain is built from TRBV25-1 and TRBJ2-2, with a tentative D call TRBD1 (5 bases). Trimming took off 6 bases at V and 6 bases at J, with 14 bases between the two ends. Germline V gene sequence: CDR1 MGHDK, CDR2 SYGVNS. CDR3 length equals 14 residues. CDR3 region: CASRPSRVAGELFF. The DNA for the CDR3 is TGTGCCAGCAGGCCCTCCAGGGTCGCCGGGGAGCTGTTTTTT.

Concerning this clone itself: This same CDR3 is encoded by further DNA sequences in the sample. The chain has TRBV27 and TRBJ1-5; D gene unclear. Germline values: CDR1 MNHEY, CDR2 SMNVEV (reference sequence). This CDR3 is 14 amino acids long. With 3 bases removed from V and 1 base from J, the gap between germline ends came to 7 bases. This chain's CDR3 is CASSFIGSNQPQHF. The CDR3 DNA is TGTGCCAGCAGTTTCATTGGAAGCAATCAGCCCCAGCATTTT.

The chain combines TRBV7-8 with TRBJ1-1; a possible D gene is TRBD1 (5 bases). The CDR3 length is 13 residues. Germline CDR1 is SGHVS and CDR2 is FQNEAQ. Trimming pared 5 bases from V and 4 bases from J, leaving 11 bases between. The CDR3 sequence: CASSPRVTTEAFF. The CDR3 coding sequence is TGTGCCAGCAGCCCCAGGGTGACCACTGAAGCTTTCTTT.

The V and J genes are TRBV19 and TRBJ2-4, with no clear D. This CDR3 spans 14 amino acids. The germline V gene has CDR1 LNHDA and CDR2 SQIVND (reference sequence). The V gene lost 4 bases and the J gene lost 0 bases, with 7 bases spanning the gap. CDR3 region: CASSSTLAKNIQYF. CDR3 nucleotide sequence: TGTGCCAGTAGTAGTACTCTAGCCAAAAACATTCAGTACTTC.

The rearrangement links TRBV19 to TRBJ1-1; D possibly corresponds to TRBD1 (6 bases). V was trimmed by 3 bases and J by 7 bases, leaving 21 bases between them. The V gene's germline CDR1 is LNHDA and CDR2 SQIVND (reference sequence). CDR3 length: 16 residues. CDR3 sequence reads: CASSIGGRERRGEAFF. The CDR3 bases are TGTGCCAGTAGTATTGGGGGGCGAGAGCGGCGGGGTGAAGCTTTCTTT.

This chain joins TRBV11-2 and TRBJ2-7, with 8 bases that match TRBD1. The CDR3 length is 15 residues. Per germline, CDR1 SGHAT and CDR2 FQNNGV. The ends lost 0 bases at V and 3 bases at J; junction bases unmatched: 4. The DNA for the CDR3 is TGTGCCAGCAGCTTAGAAGGAACAGGGGGCTACGAGCAGTACTTC. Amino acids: CASSLEGTGGYEQYF. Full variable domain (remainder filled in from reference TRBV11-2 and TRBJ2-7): EAGVAQSPRYKIIEKRQSVAFWCNPISGHATLYWYQQILGQGPKLLIQFQNNGVVDDSQLPKDRFSAERLKGVDSTLKIQPAKLEDSAVYLCASSLEGTGGYEQYFGPGTRLTVT.

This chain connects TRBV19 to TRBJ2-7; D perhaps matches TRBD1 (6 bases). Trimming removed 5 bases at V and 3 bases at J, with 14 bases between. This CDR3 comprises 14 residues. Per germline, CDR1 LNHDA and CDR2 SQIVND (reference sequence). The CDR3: CASSSQGIGYEQYF. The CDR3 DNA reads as TGTGCCAGTAGTTCGCAGGGGATCGGCTACGAGCAGTACTTC.

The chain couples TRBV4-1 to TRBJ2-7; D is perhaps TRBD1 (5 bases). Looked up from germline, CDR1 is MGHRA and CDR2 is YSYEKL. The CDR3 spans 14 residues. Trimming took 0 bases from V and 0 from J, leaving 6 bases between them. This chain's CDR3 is CASSQEGDSYEQYF. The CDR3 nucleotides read TGCGCCAGCAGCCAAGAAGGGGACTCCTACGAGCAGTACTTC.

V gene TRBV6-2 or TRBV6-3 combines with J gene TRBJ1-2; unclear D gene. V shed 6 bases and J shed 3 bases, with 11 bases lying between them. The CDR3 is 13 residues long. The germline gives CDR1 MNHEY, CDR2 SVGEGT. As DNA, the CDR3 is TGTGCCAGCAGCTCAACTCTAGACTATGGCTACACCTTC. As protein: CASSSTLDYGYTF.

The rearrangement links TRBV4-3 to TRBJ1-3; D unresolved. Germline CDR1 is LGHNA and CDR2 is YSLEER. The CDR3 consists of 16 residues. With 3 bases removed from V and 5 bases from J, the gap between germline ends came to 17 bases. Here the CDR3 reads CASSHSRESTRNTIYF. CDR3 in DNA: TGCGCCAGCAGCCATTCACGGGAATCAACCCGAAACACCATATATTTT.

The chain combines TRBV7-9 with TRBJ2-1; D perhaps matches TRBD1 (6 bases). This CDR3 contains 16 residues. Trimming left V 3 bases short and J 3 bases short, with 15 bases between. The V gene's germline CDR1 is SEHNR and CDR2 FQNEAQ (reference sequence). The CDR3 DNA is TGTGCCAGCAGCTTCCCGACAGGAAGGGACTACAATGAGCAGTTCTTC. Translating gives CASSFPTGRDYNEQFF.